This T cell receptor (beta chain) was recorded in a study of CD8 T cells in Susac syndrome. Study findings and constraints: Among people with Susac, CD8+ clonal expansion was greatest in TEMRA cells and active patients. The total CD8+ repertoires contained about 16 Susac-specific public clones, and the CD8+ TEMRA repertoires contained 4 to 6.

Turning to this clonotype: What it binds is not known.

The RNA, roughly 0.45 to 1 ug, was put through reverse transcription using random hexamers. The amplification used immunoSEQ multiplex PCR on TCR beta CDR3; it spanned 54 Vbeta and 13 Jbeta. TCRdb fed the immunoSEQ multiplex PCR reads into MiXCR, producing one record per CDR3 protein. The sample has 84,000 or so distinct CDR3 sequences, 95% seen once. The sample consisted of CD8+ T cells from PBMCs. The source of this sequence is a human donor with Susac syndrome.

The CDR3 sequence: CATSRVRQVGPETQYF. The DNA of the CDR3 is TGTGCCACCAGCAGAGTCCGGCAGGTCGGACCGGAGACCCAGTACTTC. V usage is TRBV15 and J usage is TRBJ2-5; D gene ambiguous. Trimming removed 1 base from V and 5 bases from J, with 17 bases in between. Germline V gives CDR1 LNHNV, CDR2 YYDKDF (reference sequence). The CDR3 is made up of 16 amino acids.